This is a list of T cell receptor beta chains from one sample in a study of blood T cell repertoires in COVID-19. Only in-frame clones appear in the TCRdb table, and some are missing; sequencing was by immunoSEQ multiplex PCR. The sample has roughly 190,000 clones, 80% to 95% seen once. Sequencing input: peripheral blood. These receptors all come from a man aged 50-60 years with acute or convalescent COVID-19. Each CDR3 is given with its conserved first and last residue. The D gene is left open where the match is weak. Clone size, where shown, is once, few, many, or a class for clones that have expanded.

size	J	V	D	DNA	CDR3
.	TRBJ2-3	TRBV7-3	TRBD2	TGTGCCAGCAGCCGGTATGCGGGAGGTAGGACAGATACGCAGTATTTT	CASSRYAGGRTDTQYF
.	TRBJ2-1	TRBV5-4	.	TGTGCCAGCAGCGGGCCTACAATGATTTACGGGCAGTTCTTC	CASSGPTMIYGQFF
few	TRBJ1-5	TRBV9	TRBD1	TGTGCCAGCAGCGTGGGACAGGATTATCAGCCCCAGCATTTT	CASSVGQDYQPQHF
.	TRBJ2-5	TRBV9	.	TGTGCCAGCAGCGTAGAAGGCGGGCCCCAAGAGACCCAGTACTTC	CASSVEGGPQETQYF
few	TRBJ2-7	TRBV7-9	.	TGTGCCAGCAGCCTTAGCGCCCGAGAGGTCCGCGAGCAGTACTTC	CASSLSAREVREQYF
.	TRBJ1-5	TRBV28	.	TGTGCCAGCACCCCGGCCAGCGGGGCGGGTAACAATCAGCCCCAGCATTTT	CASTPASGAGNNQPQHF
.	TRBJ1-2	TRBV3-1/TRBV3-2	TRBD1	TGTGCCAGCAGCCAAGATTTGACAGGGATTTATGGCTACACCTTC	CASSQDLTGIYGYTF
.	TRBJ2-7	TRBV7-2	.	TGTGCCAGCAGCTACCTGGACAGTTCCTACGAGCAGTACTTC	CASSYLDSSYEQYF
.	TRBJ2-2	TRBV7-9	.	TGTGCCAGCAGCTTGTATTCCGGGGACACCGGGGAGCTGTTTTTT	CASSLYSGDTGELFF
once	TRBJ1-3	TRBV7-6	TRBD1	TGTGCCAGCAGCTTCGGGACAGGGGTAAACACCATATATTTT	CASSFGTGVNTIYF
.	TRBJ2-1	TRBV27	.	TGTGCCAGCAGTGTACAGGGTAGTATCAATGAGCAGTTCTTC	CASSVQGSINEQFF
few	TRBJ2-2	TRBV10-3	.	TGTGCCATCAGCCCTCCGGGGAATTTGAACACCGGGGAGCTGTTTTTT	CAISPPGNLNTGELFF
.	TRBJ2-1	TRBV14	TRBD2	TGTGCCAGCAGCCCCCGAATAGCGGGAGGGTCCTACAATGAGCAGTTCTTC	CASSPRIAGGSYNEQFF
once	TRBJ2-7	TRBV27	TRBD2	TGTGCCAGCAGTCCCCGACTAGCGGGAGTATCCTACGAGCAGTACTTC	CASSPRLAGVSYEQYF
.	TRBJ2-3	TRBV6-1	.	TGTGCCAGCAGTGAAGCGGCGGGGACGGTTCATACGCAGTATTTT	CASSEAAGTVHTQYF
.	TRBJ2-1	TRBV10-3	.	TGTGCCATCAGTGTGGGCTCAAGTCGTTACAATGAGCAGTTCTTC	CAISVGSSRYNEQFF
.	TRBJ2-6	TRBV27	TRBD1	TGTGCCAGCAGACCGACCGGGACAGTCCTCTCTGGGGCCAACGTCCTGACTTTC	CASRPTGTVLSGANVLTF
.	TRBJ1-2	TRBV11-2	.	TGTGCCAGCAGCTCGCAGGGAGGGCTTAACTATGGCTACACCTTC	CASSSQGGLNYGYTF
.	TRBJ1-1	TRBV9	.	TGTGCCAGCAGCGTAGAAGGGGCCACTGAAGCTTTCTTT	CASSVEGATEAFF
.	TRBJ2-5	TRBV6-1	.	TGTGCCAGCAGTGAATACGCGCCTGAGACCCAGTACTTC	CASSEYAPETQYF
.	TRBJ1-5	TRBV27	.	TGTGCCAGCAGTATCTCAGGGGCTAGGCAGCCCCAGCATTTT	CASSISGARQPQHF
.	TRBJ1-4	TRBV4-2	TRBD1	TGTGCCAGCAGCCAAGGACAGGGGTCTGAAAAACTGTTTTTT	CASSQGQGSEKLFF
.	TRBJ1-5	TRBV5-1	.	TGCGCCAGCAGCCAGGGCTTTGGCAATCAGCCCCAGCATTTT	CASSQGFGNQPQHF
.	TRBJ2-7	TRBV28	TRBD1	TGTGCCAGCAGTTTACTTGGGACAGGTTCTACCTACGAGCAGTACTTC	CASSLLGTGSTYEQYF
.	TRBJ1-1	TRBV27	TRBD1	TGTGCCAGCAGTCTCCGGGACAGCGGCCCGAACACTGAAGCTTTCTTT	CASSLRDSGPNTEAFF
.	TRBJ1-1	TRBV29-1	.	TGCAGCGTCGGCTTAGAGCGCATTAACACTGAAGCTTTCTTT	CSVGLERINTEAFF
.	TRBJ2-1	TRBV5-4	.	TGTGCCAGCAGCTTCCCCCAGGGGTACTACAATGAGCAGTTCTTC	CASSFPQGYYNEQFF
.	TRBJ2-2	TRBV28	TRBD1	TGTGCCAGCAGTTGGGGGGACAGGTCGAACACCGGGGAGCTGTTTTTT	CASSWGDRSNTGELFF
.	TRBJ2-2	TRBV6-5	TRBD1	TGTGCCAGTTCCGGACAGGGTAGCACCGGGGAGCTGTTTTTT	CASSGQGSTGELFF
few	TRBJ2-3	TRBV7-3	TRBD2	TGTGCCAGCAGCTTAAGCGGTAGCGGGAGTGGGCAAGATACGCAGTATTTT	CASSLSGSGSGQDTQYF
.	TRBJ1-3	TRBV30	.	TGTGCCTGGAGTCCCCATGCCGACAGCACCATATATTTT	CAWSPHADSTIYF
.	TRBJ2-7	TRBV5-5	TRBD1	TGTGCCAGCAGCTTGGCCGGGACAGGGATCTACGAGCAGTACTTC	CASSLAGTGIYEQYF